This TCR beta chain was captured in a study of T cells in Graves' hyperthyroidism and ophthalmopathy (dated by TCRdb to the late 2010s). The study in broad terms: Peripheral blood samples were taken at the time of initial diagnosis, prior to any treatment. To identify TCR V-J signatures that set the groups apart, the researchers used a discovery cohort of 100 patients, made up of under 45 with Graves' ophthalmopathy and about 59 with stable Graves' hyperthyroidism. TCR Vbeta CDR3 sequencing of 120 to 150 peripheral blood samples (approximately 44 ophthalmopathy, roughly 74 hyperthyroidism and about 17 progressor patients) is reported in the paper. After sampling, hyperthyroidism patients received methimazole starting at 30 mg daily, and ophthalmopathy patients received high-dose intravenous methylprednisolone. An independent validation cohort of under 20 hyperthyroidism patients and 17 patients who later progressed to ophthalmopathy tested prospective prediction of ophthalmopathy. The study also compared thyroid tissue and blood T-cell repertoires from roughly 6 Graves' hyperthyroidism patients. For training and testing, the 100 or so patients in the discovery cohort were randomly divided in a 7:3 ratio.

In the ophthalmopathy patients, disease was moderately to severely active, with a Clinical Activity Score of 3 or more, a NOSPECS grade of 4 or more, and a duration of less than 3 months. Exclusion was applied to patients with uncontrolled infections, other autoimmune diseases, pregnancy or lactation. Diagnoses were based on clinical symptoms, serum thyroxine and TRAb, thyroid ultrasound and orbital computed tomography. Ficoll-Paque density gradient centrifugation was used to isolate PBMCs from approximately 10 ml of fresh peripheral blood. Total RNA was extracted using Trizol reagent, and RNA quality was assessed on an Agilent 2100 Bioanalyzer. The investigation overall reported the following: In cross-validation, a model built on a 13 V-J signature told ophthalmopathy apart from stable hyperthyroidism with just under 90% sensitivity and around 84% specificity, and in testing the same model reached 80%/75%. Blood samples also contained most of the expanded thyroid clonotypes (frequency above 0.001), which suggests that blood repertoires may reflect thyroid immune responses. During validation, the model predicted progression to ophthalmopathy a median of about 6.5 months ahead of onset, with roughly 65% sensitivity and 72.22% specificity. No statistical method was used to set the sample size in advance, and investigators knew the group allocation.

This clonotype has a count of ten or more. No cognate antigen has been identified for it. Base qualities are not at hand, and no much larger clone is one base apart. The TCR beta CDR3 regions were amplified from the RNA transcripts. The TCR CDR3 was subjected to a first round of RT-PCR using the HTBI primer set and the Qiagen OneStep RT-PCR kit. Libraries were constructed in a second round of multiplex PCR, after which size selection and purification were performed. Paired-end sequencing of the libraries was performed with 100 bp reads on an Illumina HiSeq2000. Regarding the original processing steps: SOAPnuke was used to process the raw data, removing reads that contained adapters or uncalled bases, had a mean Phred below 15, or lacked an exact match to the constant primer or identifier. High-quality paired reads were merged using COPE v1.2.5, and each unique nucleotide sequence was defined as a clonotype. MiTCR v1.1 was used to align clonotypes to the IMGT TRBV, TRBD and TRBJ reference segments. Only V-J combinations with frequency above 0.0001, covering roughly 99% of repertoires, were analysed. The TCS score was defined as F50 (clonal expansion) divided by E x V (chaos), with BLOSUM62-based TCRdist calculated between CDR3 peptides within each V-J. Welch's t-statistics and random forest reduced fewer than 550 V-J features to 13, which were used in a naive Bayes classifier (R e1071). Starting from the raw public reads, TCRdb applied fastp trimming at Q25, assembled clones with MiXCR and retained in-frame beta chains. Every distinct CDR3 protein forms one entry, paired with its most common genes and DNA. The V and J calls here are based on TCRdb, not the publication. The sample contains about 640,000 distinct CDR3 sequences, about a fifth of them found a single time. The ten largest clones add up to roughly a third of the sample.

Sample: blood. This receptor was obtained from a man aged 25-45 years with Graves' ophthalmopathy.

The nucleotide sequence reads TGTGCCAGCAGCCAAGGGCCTTCAGGGGTGGAGACCCAGTACTTC. It specifies CASSQGPSGVETQYF. The rearranged chain carries TRBV3-1 and TRBJ2-5; the D gene is perhaps TRBD1, on 6 matching bases. Looking up the germline V gene (reference sequence) yields CDR1 LGHDT and CDR2 YNNKEL. Including the terminal cysteine and phenylalanine, the CDR3 comprises 15 residues. Only CDR3 DNA is held: 45 bases, read in frame from base 1. The V end loses 1 base and the J end loses 5 bases, and a stretch of 14 bases separates them.